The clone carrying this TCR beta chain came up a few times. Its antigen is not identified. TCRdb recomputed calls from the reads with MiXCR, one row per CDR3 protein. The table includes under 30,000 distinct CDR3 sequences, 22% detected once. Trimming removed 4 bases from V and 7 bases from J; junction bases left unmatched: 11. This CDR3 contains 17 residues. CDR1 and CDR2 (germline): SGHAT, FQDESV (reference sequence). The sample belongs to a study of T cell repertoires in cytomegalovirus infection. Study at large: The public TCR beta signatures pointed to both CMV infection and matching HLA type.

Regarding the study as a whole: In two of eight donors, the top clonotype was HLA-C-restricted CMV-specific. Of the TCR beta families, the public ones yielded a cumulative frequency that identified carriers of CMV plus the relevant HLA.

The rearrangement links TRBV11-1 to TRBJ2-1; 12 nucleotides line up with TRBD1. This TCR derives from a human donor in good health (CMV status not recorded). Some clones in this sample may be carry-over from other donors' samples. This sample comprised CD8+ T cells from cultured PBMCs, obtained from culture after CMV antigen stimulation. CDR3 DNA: TGTGCCAGCAGCTGGGAAACAGGGACAGGGGGCAGGAATGAGCAGTTCTTC. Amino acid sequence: CASSWETGTGGRNEQFF.